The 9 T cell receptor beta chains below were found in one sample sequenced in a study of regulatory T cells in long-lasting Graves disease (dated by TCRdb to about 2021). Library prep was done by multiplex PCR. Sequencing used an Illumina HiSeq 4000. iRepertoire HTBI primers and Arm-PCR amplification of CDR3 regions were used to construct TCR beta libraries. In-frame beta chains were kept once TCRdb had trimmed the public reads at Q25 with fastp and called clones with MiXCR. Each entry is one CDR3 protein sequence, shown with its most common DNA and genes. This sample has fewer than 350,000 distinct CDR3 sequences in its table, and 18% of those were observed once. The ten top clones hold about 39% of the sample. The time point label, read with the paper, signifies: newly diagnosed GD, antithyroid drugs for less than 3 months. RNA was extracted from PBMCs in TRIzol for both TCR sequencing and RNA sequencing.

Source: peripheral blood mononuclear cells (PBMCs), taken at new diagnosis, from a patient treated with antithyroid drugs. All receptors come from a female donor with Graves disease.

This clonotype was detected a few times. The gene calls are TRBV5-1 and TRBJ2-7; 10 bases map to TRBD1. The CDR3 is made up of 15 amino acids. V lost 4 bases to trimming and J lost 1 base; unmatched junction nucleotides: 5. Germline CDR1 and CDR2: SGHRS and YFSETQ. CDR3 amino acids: CASSPDRGHSYEQYF. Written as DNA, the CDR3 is TGCGCCAGCAGCCCCGACAGGGGGCATTCCTACGAGCAGTACTTC. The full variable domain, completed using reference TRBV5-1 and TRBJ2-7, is KAGVTQTPRYLIKTRGQQVTLSCSPISGHRSVSWYQQTPGQGLQFLFEYFSETQRNKGNFPGRFSGRQFSNSRSEMNVSTLELGDSALYLCASSPDRGHSYEQYFGPGTRLTVT.

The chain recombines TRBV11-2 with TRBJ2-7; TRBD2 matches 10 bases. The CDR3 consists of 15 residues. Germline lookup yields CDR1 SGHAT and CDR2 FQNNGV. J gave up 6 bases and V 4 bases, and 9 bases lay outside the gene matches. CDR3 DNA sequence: TGTGCCAGCAGCTACGGACTAGCGGAAAAACTCGAGCAGTACTTC. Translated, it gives CASSYGLAEKLEQYF.

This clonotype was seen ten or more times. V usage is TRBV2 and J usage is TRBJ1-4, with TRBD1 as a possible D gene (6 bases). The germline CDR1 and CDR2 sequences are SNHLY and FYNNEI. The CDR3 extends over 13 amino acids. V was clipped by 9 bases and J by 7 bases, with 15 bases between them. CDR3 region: CASTGLEGEKLFF. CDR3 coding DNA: TGTGCCAGTACAGGGTTGGAGGGTGAAAAACTGTTTTTT.

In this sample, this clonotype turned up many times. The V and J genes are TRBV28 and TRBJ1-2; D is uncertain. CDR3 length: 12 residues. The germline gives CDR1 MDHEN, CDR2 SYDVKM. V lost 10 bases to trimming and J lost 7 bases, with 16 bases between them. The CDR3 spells CATLHPLGGYTF. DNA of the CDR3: TGTGCCACCCTACACCCCCTTGGTGGCTACACCTTC.

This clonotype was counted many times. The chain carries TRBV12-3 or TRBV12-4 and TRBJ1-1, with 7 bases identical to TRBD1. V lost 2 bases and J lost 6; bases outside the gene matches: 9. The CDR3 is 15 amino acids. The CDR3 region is CASSLFPGGWAEAFF. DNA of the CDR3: TGTGCCAGCAGTTTATTTCCAGGGGGATGGGCTGAAGCTTTCTTT.

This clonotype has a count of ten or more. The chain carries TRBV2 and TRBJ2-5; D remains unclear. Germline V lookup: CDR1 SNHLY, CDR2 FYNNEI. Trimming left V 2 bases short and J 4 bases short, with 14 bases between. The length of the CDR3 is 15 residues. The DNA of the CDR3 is TGTGCCAGCAGTGAACCTAAGGGTCAAGGAGAGACCCAGTACTTC. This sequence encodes CASSEPKGQGETQYF.

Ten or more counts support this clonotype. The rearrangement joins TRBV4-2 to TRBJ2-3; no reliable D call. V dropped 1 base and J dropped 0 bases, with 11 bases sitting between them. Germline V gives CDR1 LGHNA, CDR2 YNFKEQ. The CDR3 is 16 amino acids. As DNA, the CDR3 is TGTGCCAGCAGCCAAGTGTTCTCGCCTAGCACAGATACGCAGTATTTT. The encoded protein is CASSQVFSPSTDTQYF.

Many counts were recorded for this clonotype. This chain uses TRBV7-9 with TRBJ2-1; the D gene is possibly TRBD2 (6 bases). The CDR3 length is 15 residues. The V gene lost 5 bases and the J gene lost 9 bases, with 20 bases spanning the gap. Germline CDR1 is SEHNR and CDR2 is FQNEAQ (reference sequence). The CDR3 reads CASSRGLSYQAEQFF. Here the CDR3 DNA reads TGTGCCAGCAGCCGGGGACTTAGCTACCAGGCTGAGCAGTTCTTC.

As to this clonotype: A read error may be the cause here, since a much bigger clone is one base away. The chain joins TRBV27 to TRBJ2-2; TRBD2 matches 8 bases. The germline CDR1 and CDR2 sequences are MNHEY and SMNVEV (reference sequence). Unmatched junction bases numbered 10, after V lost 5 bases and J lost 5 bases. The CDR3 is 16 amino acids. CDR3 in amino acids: CASSIWAGGLTGELFF. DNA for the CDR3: TGTGCCAGCAGTATATGGGCGGGAGGACTAACCGGGGAGCTGTTTTTT.